This record covers a single T cell receptor beta chain. Its antigen is undetermined. The CDR3 consists of 17 residues. J was trimmed by 0 bases and V by 4 bases; bases with no gene match: 9. Germline assignment: CDR1 LGHNA and CDR2 YNFKEQ. The source of the sample is a study of T cell responses to AZD1222 COVID-19 vaccine. Study observations and caveats: Spike regions recognized by vaccine-associated CD4 TCRs spanned the protein, led by 160-218 and 743-854. Seropositive status at baseline applied to only six AZD1222 recipients.

Profiling relied on immunoSEQ multiplex PCR, and the TCRdb table lists in-frame clones only, not all of them. This repertoire shows 150,000 or so clones, about 90% found once; its top ten account for around 5.4%. This specimen consisted of peripheral blood, obtained on day 0 of AZD1222 vaccination. V is TRBV4-2 and J is TRBJ2-3, with 8 bases fitting TRBD2. The receptor was isolated from an adult in good health. CDR3 in amino acids: CASSPKAASGSTDTQYF. The CDR3 bases are TGTGCCAGCAGCCCGAAGGCGGCTAGCGGGAGCACAGATACGCAGTATTTT.